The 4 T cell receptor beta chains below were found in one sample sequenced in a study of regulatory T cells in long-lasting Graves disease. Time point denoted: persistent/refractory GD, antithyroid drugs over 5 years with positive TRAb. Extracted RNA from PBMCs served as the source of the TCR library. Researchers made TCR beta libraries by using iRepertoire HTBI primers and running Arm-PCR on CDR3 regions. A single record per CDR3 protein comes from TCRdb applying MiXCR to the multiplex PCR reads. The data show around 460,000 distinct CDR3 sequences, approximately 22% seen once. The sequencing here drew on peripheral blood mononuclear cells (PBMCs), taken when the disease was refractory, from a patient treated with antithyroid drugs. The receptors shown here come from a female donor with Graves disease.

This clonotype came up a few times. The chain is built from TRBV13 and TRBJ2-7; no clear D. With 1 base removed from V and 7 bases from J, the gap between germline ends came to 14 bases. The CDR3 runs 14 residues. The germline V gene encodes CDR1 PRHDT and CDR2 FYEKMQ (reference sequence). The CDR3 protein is CASSLASSRQEQYF. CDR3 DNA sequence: TGTGCCAGCAGCTTAGCCTCCTCGCGGCAGGAGCAGTACTTC.

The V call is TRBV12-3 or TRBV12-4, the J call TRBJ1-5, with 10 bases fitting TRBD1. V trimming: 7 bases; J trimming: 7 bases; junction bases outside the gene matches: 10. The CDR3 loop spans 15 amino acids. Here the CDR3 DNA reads TGTGCCAGCACCCCGGGACAGGGGAGCGGGCAGCCCCAGCATTTT. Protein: CASTPGQGSGQPQHF.

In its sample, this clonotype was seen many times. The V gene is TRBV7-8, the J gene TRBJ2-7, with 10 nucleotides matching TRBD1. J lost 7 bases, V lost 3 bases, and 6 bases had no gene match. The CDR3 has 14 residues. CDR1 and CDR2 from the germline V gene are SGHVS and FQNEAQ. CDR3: CASSLGQGIGEQYF. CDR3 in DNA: TGTGCCAGCAGCTTGGGACAGGGGATTGGGGAGCAGTACTTC.

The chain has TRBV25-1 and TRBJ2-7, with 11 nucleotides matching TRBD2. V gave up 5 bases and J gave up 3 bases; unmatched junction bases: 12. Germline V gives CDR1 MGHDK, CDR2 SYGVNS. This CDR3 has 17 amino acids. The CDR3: CASSPPPPSGRFYEQYF. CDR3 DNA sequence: TGTGCCAGCAGTCCTCCCCCACCTAGCGGGAGGTTCTACGAGCAGTACTTC.